The text below deals with one T cell receptor (beta chain). Its antigen is currently unknown. This entry belongs to a study of cytomegalovirus exposure and HLA in healthy donors. Points from the study as a whole: It was confirmed in vitro that a few of the CMV-associated chains were specific for CMV antigens. Later work found most CMV-associated TCR beta chains apparently HLA-restricted. Later analysis indicated greater clonal expansion among HLA-associated TCR beta chains than among equally common other chains.

The CDR3 has 12 residues. The ends were cut back, 6 bases at V and 6 bases at J, with 12 bases in the middle. The germline V gene encodes CDR1 ENHRY and CDR2 SYGVKD. Primers included in the PCR were 60 Vbeta and 13 Jbeta primers. TCRdb keeps only in-frame clones here, not all; method: immunoSEQ multiplex PCR. The sample has approximately 220,000 clones, over 70% seen once. Those who donated were healthy bone marrow donors. The chain couples TRBV10-3 to TRBJ2-7, with TRBD2 as a possible D gene (6 bases). The source of this sequence is a boy younger than 10 in good health and CMV-seronegative. Sequencing was performed on PBMCs. CDR3 residues: CAISRDFLEQYF. The CDR3 DNA is TGTGCCATCAGCAGGGACTTCCTCGAGCAGTACTTC.